A single sample is the source of the 18 T cell receptor beta chains below, sequenced in a study of blood T cells in healthy people across ages. A second PCR of about 7 to 12 cycles used a sample-barcoded 5' primer and a J-beta primer mix. TCRdb re-called the 5' RACE reads with MiXCR, one entry per CDR3 protein. The sample records hundreds of thousands of distinct CDR3 sequences, approximately 49% being singletons. The sample taken for sequencing was blood. The receptor source for this set is a man between 25 and 39 years old in good health.

This chain's CDR3 is CASSQEGAGGRNEQFF. CDR3 bases: TGTGCCAGCAGCCAAGAAGGAGCGGGGGGACGTAATGAGCAGTTCTTC. The chain recombines TRBV3-1 with TRBJ2-1; 9 positions match TRBD2. This CDR3 is built from 16 residues. The V gene's germline CDR1 is LGHDT and CDR2 YNNKEL (reference sequence). The V gene end was trimmed by 0 bases and the J gene end by 7 bases; junction bases not matched to a gene: 7.

The J gene is TRBJ1-4, the V gene TRBV20-1; 9 nucleotides line up with TRBD1. J lost 7 bases, V lost 2 bases, and 8 bases had no gene match. The CDR3 extends over 15 amino acids. Germline loops: CDR1 DFQATT, CDR2 SNEGSKA (reference sequence). CDR3 sequence (DNA): TGCAGTGCTAGATCGGGACAGGGAGTGGGTGAAAAACTGTTTTTT. Amino acid sequence: CSARSGQGVGEKLFF.

V is TRBV2 and J is TRBJ2-4; TRBD1 agrees at 9 bases. TRBJ2-5 explains the end of the DNA better; the J call may be wrong. CDR3 length equals 14 residues. Germline CDR1 and CDR2: SNHLY and FYNNEI. This chain's CDR3 is CASRKLTGGETQYF. The CDR3 DNA sequence: TGTGCCAGCAGGAAATTGACAGGGGGAGAGACCCAGTACTTC.

The rearrangement joins TRBV7-3 to TRBJ2-1; 9 nucleotides line up with TRBD1. The CDR3 has 17 residues. Germline lookup yields CDR1 SGHTA and CDR2 FQGTGA. V shed 6 bases and J 0 bases; nucleotides not matched to a gene: 9. The CDR3 sequence is CASRQGALQSSYNEQFF. The CDR3 nucleotides are TGTGCCAGCAGACAGGGGGCCCTCCAAAGCTCCTACAATGAGCAGTTCTTC.

This clonotype appeared a few times. A junction boundary mismatches the germline segment, possibly from a read error. The gene calls are TRBV3-1 and TRBJ1-1; 9 bases fit TRBD1. Per germline, CDR1 LGHDT and CDR2 YNNKEL (reference sequence). This CDR3 region has 16 residues. CDR3 DNA sequence: TGTGCCAGCAGCCAAGGTGGGAACAGGGGGCGCACTGAAGCTTTTTTT. It translates to CASSQGGNRGRTEAFF.

The gene calls are TRBV27 and TRBJ1-1, with D maybe TRBD1 (5 bases). This CDR3 comprises 14 residues. Looked up from germline, CDR1 is MNHEY and CDR2 is SMNVEV (reference sequence). V lost 1 base, J lost 1 base, and 7 bases lay in between. CDR3 nucleotide sequence: TGTGCCAGCAGTTTATTTGGGACGAACACTGAAGCTTTCTTT. It encodes CASSLFGTNTEAFF.

The rearrangement uses TRBV6-4 and TRBJ2-3; D is perhaps TRBD2 (6 bases). The CDR3 extends over 15 amino acids. CDR1 MRHNA and CDR2 SNTAGT come from the germline V gene. The ends were cut back, 0 bases at V and 2 bases at J, with 9 bases in the middle. The CDR3: CASSDSGRPTDTQYF. The CDR3 region has the DNA TGTGCCAGCAGTGACTCTGGGAGGCCCACAGATACGCAGTATTTT.

CDR3 residues: CASSFTSGSIGELFF. The CDR3 DNA follows: TGTGCCAGCAGTTTTACTAGCGGTAGTATCGGGGAGCTGTTTTTT. The chain uses TRBV12-3 or TRBV12-4 and TRBJ2-2; 8 bases fit TRBD2. This CDR3 region has 15 residues. V was pared by 3 bases and J by 7 bases, with 7 bases of the junction left unmatched.

V gene TRBV9 combines with J gene TRBJ2-4, with TRBD1 as a possible D gene (6 bases). The end of the DNA is better explained by TRBJ2-7, so the J call may be wrong. Germline lookup yields CDR1 SGDLS and CDR2 YYNGEE. CDR3 size: 14 residues. This CDR3 reads CASSVVTGEYEQYF. CDR3 in DNA: TGTGCCAGCAGCGTAGTGACAGGAGAGTACGAGCAGTACTTC.

This clonotype was seen repeatedly, ten times or more. The junction departs from germline at one end; a sequencing error may be responsible. The V gene is TRBV27, the J gene TRBJ2-7, with D possibly TRBD1 on 5 matching bases. Germline-derived CDR1 and CDR2 are MNHEY and SMNVEV (reference sequence). CDR3 length equals 13 residues. The CDR3 bases are TGCGCCAGCAGCTTTAGCAGGGCTTACGAGCAGTACTTC. It codes for CASSFSRAYEQYF.

The rearrangement links TRBV6-1 to TRBJ1-1, with D possibly matching TRBD1 (5 bases). This CDR3 has 16 residues. Deletions cut 1 base from V and 3 bases from J, with 15 bases between. Germline CDR1 MNHNS, CDR2 SASEGT. The CDR3 bases are TGTGCCAGCAGTGAAGGAAAGGGGCGGCCCTACACTGAAGCTTTCTTT. This codes for CASSEGKGRPYTEAFF.

The rearrangement links TRBV4-1 to TRBJ2-5; 9 bases fit TRBD2. The V segment lost 0 bases and the J segment 0 bases; nucleotides outside the gene matches: 5. This CDR3 is 17 amino acids long. Germline V gives CDR1 MGHRA, CDR2 YSYEKL. The CDR3 region is CASSQDPASGDQETQYF. The CDR3 DNA reads TGCGCCAGCAGCCAAGATCCCGCTAGCGGGGACCAAGAGACCCAGTACTTC.

This sequence joins TRBV5-1 and TRBJ2-7; 7 nucleotides match TRBD1. V dropped 0 bases and J dropped 1; count of bases not matched to a gene: 10. Germline CDR1 is SGHRS and CDR2 is YFSETQ. The CDR3 extends over 17 amino acids. CDR3 nucleotide sequence: TGCGCCAGCAGCTTGGACTTCGACAGGGAACTATCCTACGAGCAGTACTTC. As protein: CASSLDFDRELSYEQYF.

In its sample, this clonotype was seen many times. J is TRBJ2-7 and V is TRBV7-2, with D perhaps matching TRBD1 or TRBD2 (6 bases each). The CDR3 loop spans 14 amino acids. Trimming cost V 5 bases and J 6 bases, with 17 bases left between them. Germline V gives CDR1 SGHTA, CDR2 FQGNSA. The CDR3 nucleotides read TGTGCCAGCAGCACCCAGTCGGGGGCCTGCGAGCAGTACTTC. Protein: CASSTQSGACEQYF.

A word on this clonotype: A clone one base away is much larger, so this may be a read error. The chain links TRBV29-1 to TRBJ2-7; a weak D match, TRBD2 (5 bases). CDR3 size: 13 residues. Looked up from germline, CDR1 is SQVTM and CDR2 is ANQGSEA. For the CDR3, the DNA is TGCGGCGTTGACGAGGGCAGTTCCTACGAGCAGTACTTC. This codes for CGVDEGSSYEQYF.

V gene TRBV2 combines with J gene TRBJ2-4; D possibly corresponds to TRBD1 (6 bases). The J call is uncertain, as TRBJ2-7 better fits the DNA end. The CDR3 has 15 residues. Germline V lookup: CDR1 SNHLY, CDR2 FYNNEI. This chain's CDR3 is CASKSGAGVHYEQYF. As DNA, the CDR3 is TGTGCCAGCAAGTCCGGGGCAGGGGTTCATTACGAGCAGTACTTC.

This sequence joins TRBV7-2 and TRBJ2-2; maybe TRBD2 (7 bases). V was pared by 1 base and J by 3 bases, with 12 bases between. Germline CDR1 reads SGHTA; CDR2 reads FQGNSA. The CDR3 has 16 residues. CDR3 residues: CASSLVAGADTGELFF. The CDR3, as DNA: TGTGCCAGCAGCTTAGTCGCGGGGGCGGACACCGGGGAGCTGTTTTTT.

This clonotype was seen a few times. This rearrangement joins TRBV4-2 to TRBJ1-1; D uncertain. CDR1 is LGHNA and CDR2 is YNFKEQ in the germline V gene. The CDR3 has 15 residues. The ends were cut back, 3 bases at V and 0 bases at J, with 11 bases in the middle. The CDR3 region is CASSQSYGMNTEAFF. In DNA form, the CDR3 reads TGTGCCAGCAGCCAGTCCTATGGGATGAACACTGAAGCTTTCTTT.